The source of this T cell receptor (beta chain) is a study of blood T cell repertoires in COVID-19. Background on the study: PBMCs, B-cell-depleted T cells, or T cells were the source of the cDNA or gDNA that made up the material.

V lost 0 bases, J lost 0 bases, and 12 bases lay in between. This CDR3 region has 16 residues. Germline CDR1 reads SGHRS; CDR2 reads YFSETQ. In the original processing: Counts of nucleated cells, estimated from reference gene primer amplification, were obtained. TCRdb's copy holds only in-frame clones and misses some; the assay was immunoSEQ multiplex PCR. V and J calls and clone size are as listed in that table; D and trimming were resolved from the DNA. The sample lists 55,000 to 90,000 clones, 88% seen once, with more than 1.1% in the top ten. The receptor's source is a human donor in a cohort sampled during active COVID-19. Sequenced material: peripheral blood. The rearrangement joins TRBV5-1 to TRBJ1-2, with D perhaps TRBD1 (5 bases). CDR3 loop: CASSLGPDTPNYGYTF. For the CDR3, the DNA is TGCGCCAGCAGCTTGGGCCCGGACACTCCTAACTATGGCTACACCTTC.